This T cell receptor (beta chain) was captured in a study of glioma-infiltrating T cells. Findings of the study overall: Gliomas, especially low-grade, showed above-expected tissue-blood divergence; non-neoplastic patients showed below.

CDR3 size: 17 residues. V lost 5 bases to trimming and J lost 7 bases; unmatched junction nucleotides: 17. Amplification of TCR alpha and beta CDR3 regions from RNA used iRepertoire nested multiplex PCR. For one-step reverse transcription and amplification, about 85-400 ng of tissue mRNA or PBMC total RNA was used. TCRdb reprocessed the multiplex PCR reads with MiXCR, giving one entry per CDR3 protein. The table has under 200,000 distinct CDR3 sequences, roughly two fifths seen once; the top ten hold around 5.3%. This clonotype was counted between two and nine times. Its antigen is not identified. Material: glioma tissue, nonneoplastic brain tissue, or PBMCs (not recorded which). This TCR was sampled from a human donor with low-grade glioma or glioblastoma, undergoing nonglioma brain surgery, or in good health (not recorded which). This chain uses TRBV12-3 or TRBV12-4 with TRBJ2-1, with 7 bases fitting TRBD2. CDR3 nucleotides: TGTGCCAGCAGTCCCCCAAGTCTTCGGATGGGAGGGAATGAGCAGTTCTTC. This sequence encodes CASSPPSLRMGGNEQFF.